A selection of T cell receptor beta chains follows, all from one sample in a study of blood T cell repertoires in COVID-19. Sequenced by immunoSEQ multiplex PCR; TCRdb stores in-frame clones only, minus some. The data show 200,000 to 250,000 clones, with 70% to 85% seen just once and 1.8% held by the top ten. The sequenced material came from PBMCs or T cells enriched from blood (not recorded which). These receptors all stem from a man between 60 and 70 years old who had recovered from COVID-19. CDR3s include the opening cysteine and the closing phenylalanine or tryptophan. The D gene is left open where the match is weak. Clone size is shown for a subset of rows, as once, few, many or a class of expanded clone.

D gene,V gene,J gene,clone size,CDR3 DNA,CDR3 protein
NA,TRBV19,TRBJ1-1,NA,TGTGCCAGTAGCAATCCCTCCTCAGGGAACACTGAAGCTTTCTTT,CASSNPSSGNTEAFF
NA,TRBV19,TRBJ1-5,few,TGTGCCAGTAGTATCTCGCGAGGGCAGCCCCAGCATTTT,CASSISRGQPQHF
NA,TRBV6-5,TRBJ1-2,NA,TGTGCCAGCAGTTACTCGACACAGTCCCAGTATGGCTACACCTTC,CASSYSTQSQYGYTF
NA,TRBV6-5,TRBJ1-1,NA,TGTGCCAGCAGTTACTCAGGCGGGGACACTGAAGCTTTCTTT,CASSYSGGDTEAFF
NA,TRBV3-1/TRBV3-2,TRBJ1-2,NA,TGTGCCAGCAGCCAAGAGGGCGGGTGGCTTGACTATGGCTACACCTTC,CASSQEGGWLDYGYTF
TRBD1,TRBV11-3,TRBJ2-4,NA,TGTGCCAGCAGCTTAGCCCCTAGGACAGGGATGGACATTCAGTACTTC,CASSLAPRTGMDIQYF
TRBD2,TRBV5-1,TRBJ2-3,NA,TGCGCCAGCAGCCCCTCGATACTAGCGGGGGGTCGTGATACGCAGTATTTT,CASSPSILAGGRDTQYF
NA,TRBV4-2,TRBJ2-3,few,TGTGCCAGCAGCCAAGAGAAGGGACTTGTTTCAGATACGCAGTATTTT,CASSQEKGLVSDTQYF
NA,TRBV24-1,TRBJ2-3,NA,TGTGCCACCAGTGCTCGGGGGAGTACAGATACGCAGTATTTT,CATSARGSTDTQYF
TRBD1,TRBV18,TRBJ1-2,once,TGTGCCAGCTCACCAGGACAGGACTATGGCTACACCTTC,CASSPGQDYGYTF
NA,TRBV18,TRBJ1-5,NA,TGTGCCAGCTCACGATACAAAAGTGGACAAACGATTAGCAATCAGCCCCAGCATTTT,CASSRYKSGQTISNQPQHF
NA,TRBV19,TRBJ1-5,NA,TGTGCCAGTAGTATAGATGGAGGGCGGACTCAGCCCCAGCATTTT,CASSIDGGRTQPQHF
NA,TRBV14,TRBJ1-2,NA,TGTGCCAGCAGCCAAGGTTGGAGGGGCGACTTCTATAGCTATGGCTACACCTTC,CASSQGWRGDFYSYGYTF
TRBD2,TRBV6-6,TRBJ2-1,NA,TGTGCCAGCAGTTACTCGGTTAGCGGGGGTTACAATGAGCAGTTCTTC,CASSYSVSGGYNEQFF
TRBD2,TRBV25-1,TRBJ2-3,NA,TGTGCCAGCAGTGCAGCGGGGGGCCGCAATACGCAGTATTTT,CASSAAGGRNTQYF
TRBD1,TRBV19,TRBJ1-2,NA,TGTGCCAGTTCCGACAGGGGTAACTATGGCTACACCTTC,CASSDRGNYGYTF
TRBD2,TRBV9,TRBJ2-1,NA,TGTGCCAGCAGCGTTGCTCTAGCGGGAAACAATGAGCAGTTCTTC,CASSVALAGNNEQFF
TRBD1,TRBV7-9,TRBJ1-6,NA,TGTGCCAGCAGCTTATATGGACAGGGGGTGACACCCCTCCACTTT,CASSLYGQGVTPLHF
TRBD1,TRBV6-5,TRBJ1-2,NA,TGTGCCAGCAGTCTCGAGTCAGGGGGGTATGGCTACACCTTC,CASSLESGGYGYTF
NA,TRBV5-1,TRBJ2-3,NA,TGCGCCAGCAGCTTGGCGGCGGCTGATGGCACAGATACGCAGTATTTT,CASSLAAADGTDTQYF
NA,TRBV11-3,TRBJ2-5,NA,TGTGCCAGCAGCTTAGATTATTCGATCGGGGAAAACCAAGAGACCCAGTACTTC,CASSLDYSIGENQETQYF
TRBD2,TRBV6-6,TRBJ2-7,NA,TGTGCCAGCAGTTACATTTTTGGGGGGGGGTCCTACGAGCAGTACTTC,CASSYIFGGGSYEQYF
NA,TRBV6-5,TRBJ1-5,NA,TGTGCCAGCAGGGGCTCGAATCAGCCCCAGCATTTT,CASRGSNQPQHF
NA,TRBV5-5,TRBJ1-4,NA,TGTGCCAGCAGTTCCCGGGACACGAATGAAAAACTGTTTTTT,CASSSRDTNEKLFF
TRBD1,TRBV9,TRBJ1-6,NA,TGTGCCAGCAGCGACCGAGGACAGGGAGGCTCCTATAATTCACCCCTCCACTTT,CASSDRGQGGSYNSPLHF
NA,TRBV10-3,TRBJ1-1,NA,TGTGCCACGGTCCCTGACATGAACACTGAAGCTTTCTTT,CATVPDMNTEAFF
NA,TRBV20-1,TRBJ1-1,NA,TGCAGTGCTATTGGAGACACTGAAGCTTTCTTT,CSAIGDTEAFF
TRBD2,TRBV5-1,TRBJ2-3,NA,TGCGCCAGCAGCTCGACCACGACTAGCGGGAACACAGATACGCAGTATTTT,CASSSTTTSGNTDTQYF
TRBD2,TRBV4-2,TRBJ2-3,NA,TGTGCCAGCAGCCACTACGGGACTAGCGGGGACACAGATACGCAGTATTTT,CASSHYGTSGDTDTQYF
NA,TRBV12-3/TRBV12-4,TRBJ1-1,NA,TGTGCCAGCAGTTTAACTAGAGGGACTGAAGCTTTCTTT,CASSLTRGTEAFF
TRBD1,TRBV6-5,TRBJ1-2,once,TGTGCCAGCAGTTATGGGACAGGGTTCTATGGCTACACCTTC,CASSYGTGFYGYTF
TRBD1,TRBV5-6,TRBJ2-5,NA,TGTGCCAGCAGCAGGGACAGGGCAGGGGAGACCCAGTACTTC,CASSRDRAGETQYF
TRBD1,TRBV6-5,TRBJ2-7,NA,TGTGCCAGCAGCAACAGGGGGCGTTACGAGCAGTACTTC,CASSNRGRYEQYF
NA,TRBV11-2,TRBJ2-2,few,TGTGCCAGCAGCCCCGGGATCGCCGGGGAGCTGTTTTTT,CASSPGIAGELFF
NA,TRBV9,TRBJ1-1,NA,TGTGCCAGCAGCGCGCTAGACAGGACTGAAGCTTTCTTT,CASSALDRTEAFF
NA,TRBV14,TRBJ2-7,NA,TGTGCCAGCAGCCAATTTTACGGGTCCTACGAGCAGTACTTC,CASSQFYGSYEQYF
NA,TRBV12-3/TRBV12-4,TRBJ2-7,NA,TGTGCCAGCAGTTCCCTTTTGGCCGAGCAGTACTTC,CASSSLLAEQYF
NA,TRBV7-3,TRBJ2-5,NA,TGTGCCAGCAGCCTGGGTGCGGGTCGCCAAGAGACCCAGTACTTC,CASSLGAGRQETQYF
NA,TRBV5-1,TRBJ1-1,NA,TGCGCCAGCAGCTTTGGGGCAGAGAACACTGAAGCTTTCTTT,CASSFGAENTEAFF
NA,TRBV29-1,TRBJ2-7,NA,TGCAGCGCCACACCCACCGACAGCTACGAGCAGTACTTC,CSATPTDSYEQYF
TRBD2,TRBV27,TRBJ2-7,NA,TGTGCCAGCAGTTCCACGACTAGCGGGGAGCAGTACTTC,CASSSTTSGEQYF
TRBD1,TRBV7-8,TRBJ1-3,NA,TGTGCCAGCAGCCTTACAGGGGTCTCTGGAAACACCATATATTTT,CASSLTGVSGNTIYF
NA,TRBV5-6,TRBJ2-5,NA,TGTGCCAGCAGCTTTCTGAGCTCCTTCCAAGAGACCCAGTACTTC,CASSFLSSFQETQYF
NA,TRBV6-2/TRBV6-3,TRBJ2-3,NA,TGTGCCAGCAGTAGGACTTTTCCTCGCGGAGATACGCAGTATTTT,CASSRTFPRGDTQYF
TRBD1,TRBV5-1,TRBJ1-5,once,TGCGCCAGCAGCCCCGGGACAGGGGGTCAGCAGCCCCAGCATTTT,CASSPGTGGQQPQHF
NA,TRBV30,TRBJ2-1,NA,TGTGCCTGGAGTACGGGGAGCTCCTACAATGAGCAGTTCTTC,CAWSTGSSYNEQFF
NA,TRBV6-5,TRBJ2-2,NA,TGTGCCAGCAGTTACCCTGATCGCGGTACCGGGGAGCTGTTTTTT,CASSYPDRGTGELFF
TRBD1,TRBV4-3,TRBJ1-1,NA,TGCGCCAGCAGCCTCCTTTACCGGGACAGGGTGAACACTGAAGCTTTCTTT,CASSLLYRDRVNTEAFF
NA,TRBV19,TRBJ1-6,NA,TGTGCCAGTAGTGTACAGGTGGGCAATTCACCCCTCCACTTT,CASSVQVGNSPLHF
TRBD1,TRBV5-5,TRBJ2-2,NA,TGTGCCAGCAGCTACCGACAGGGGCCGGTCACCGGGGAGCTGTTTTTT,CASSYRQGPVTGELFF
TRBD1,TRBV2,TRBJ1-4,NA,TGTGCCAGCAGTGAACGGAGGGGGCCGACTAATGAAAAACTGTTTTTT,CASSERRGPTNEKLFF